A single sample gave rise to the 3 T cell receptor beta chains below, sequenced in a study of blood T cell repertoires in COVID-19. Generated by immunoSEQ multiplex PCR, the TCRdb table keeps only in-frame clones and is missing some. The sample lists some 230,000 clones, roughly nine tenths seen once, with about 3% in the top ten. Specimen: PBMCs or T cells enriched from blood (not recorded which). These receptors were collected from a woman aged 18-29 years in a cohort exposed to, infected with or recovered from COVID-19 (not recorded which).

The chain couples TRBV5-1 to TRBJ2-2; maybe TRBD1 (5 bases). Trimming removed 0 bases from V and 3 bases from J, with 9 bases in between. The V gene's germline CDR1 is SGHRS and CDR2 YFSETQ. The CDR3 length is 15 residues. CDR3 DNA: TGCGCCAGCAGCTTGGGACAGAGCGACACCGGGGAGCTGTTTTTT. This gives the protein CASSLGQSDTGELFF.

This chain joins TRBV28 and TRBJ2-7; 8 bases fit TRBD1. Germline CDR1 is MDHEN and CDR2 is SYDVKM. The CDR3 has 15 amino acids. In DNA, the CDR3 is TGTGCGATTTCTAGCTTCCAGGGGGCTAACTACGAGCAGTACTTC. It encodes CAISSFQGANYEQYF.

Points on this clone: A junction end diverges from the germline sequence, so it may reflect a read error. The rearrangement joins TRBV7-2 to TRBJ1-4; no clear D gene. The CDR3 consists of 16 residues. From germline, CDR1 is SGHTA and CDR2 FQGNSA. The CDR3 sequence is CASSLAFSDANEKLFF. Written as DNA, the CDR3 is TGTGCCAGCAGTTTAGCCTTTAGCGACGCTAATGAAAAACTGTTTTTT.